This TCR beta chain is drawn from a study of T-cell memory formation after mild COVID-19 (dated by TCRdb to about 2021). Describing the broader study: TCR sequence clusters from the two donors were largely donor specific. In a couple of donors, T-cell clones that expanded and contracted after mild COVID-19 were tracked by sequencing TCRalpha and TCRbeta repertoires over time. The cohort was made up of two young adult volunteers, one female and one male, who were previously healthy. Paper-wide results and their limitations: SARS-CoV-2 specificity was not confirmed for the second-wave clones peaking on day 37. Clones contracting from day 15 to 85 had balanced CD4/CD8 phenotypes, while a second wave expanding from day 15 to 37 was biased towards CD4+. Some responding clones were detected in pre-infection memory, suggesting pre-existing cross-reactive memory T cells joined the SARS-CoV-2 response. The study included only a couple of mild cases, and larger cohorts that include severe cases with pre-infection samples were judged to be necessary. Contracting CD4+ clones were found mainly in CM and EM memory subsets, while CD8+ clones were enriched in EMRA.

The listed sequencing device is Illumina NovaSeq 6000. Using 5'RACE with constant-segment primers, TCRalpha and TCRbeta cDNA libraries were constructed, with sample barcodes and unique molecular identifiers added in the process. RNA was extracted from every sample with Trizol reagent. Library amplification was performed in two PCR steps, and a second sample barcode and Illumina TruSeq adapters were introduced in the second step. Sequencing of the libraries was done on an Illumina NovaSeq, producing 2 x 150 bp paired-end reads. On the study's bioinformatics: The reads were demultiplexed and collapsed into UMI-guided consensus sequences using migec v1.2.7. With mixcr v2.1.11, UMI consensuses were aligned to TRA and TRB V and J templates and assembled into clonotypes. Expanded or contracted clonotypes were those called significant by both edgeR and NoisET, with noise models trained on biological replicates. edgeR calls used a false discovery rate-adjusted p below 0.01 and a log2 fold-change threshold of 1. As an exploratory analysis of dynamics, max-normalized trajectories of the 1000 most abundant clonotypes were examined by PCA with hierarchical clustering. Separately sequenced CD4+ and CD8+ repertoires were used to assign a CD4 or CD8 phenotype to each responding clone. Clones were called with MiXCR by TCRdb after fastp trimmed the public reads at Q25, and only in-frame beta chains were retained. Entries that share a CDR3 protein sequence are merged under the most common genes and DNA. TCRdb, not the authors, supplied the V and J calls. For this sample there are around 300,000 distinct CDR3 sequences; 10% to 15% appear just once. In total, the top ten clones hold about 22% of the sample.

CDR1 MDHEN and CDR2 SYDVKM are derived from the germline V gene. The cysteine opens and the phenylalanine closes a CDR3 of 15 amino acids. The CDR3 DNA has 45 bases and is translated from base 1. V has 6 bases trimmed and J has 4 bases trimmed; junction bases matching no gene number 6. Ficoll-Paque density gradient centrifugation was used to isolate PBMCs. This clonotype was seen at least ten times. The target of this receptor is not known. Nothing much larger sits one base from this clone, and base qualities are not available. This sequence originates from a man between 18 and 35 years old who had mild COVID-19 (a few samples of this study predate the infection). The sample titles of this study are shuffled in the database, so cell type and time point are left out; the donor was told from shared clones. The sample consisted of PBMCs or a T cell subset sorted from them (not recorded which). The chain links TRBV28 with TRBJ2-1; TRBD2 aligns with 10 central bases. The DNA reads TGTGCCAGCAGACTGCTAGCGGGGGCTTACAATGAGCAGTTCTTC. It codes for CASRLLAGAYNEQFF.